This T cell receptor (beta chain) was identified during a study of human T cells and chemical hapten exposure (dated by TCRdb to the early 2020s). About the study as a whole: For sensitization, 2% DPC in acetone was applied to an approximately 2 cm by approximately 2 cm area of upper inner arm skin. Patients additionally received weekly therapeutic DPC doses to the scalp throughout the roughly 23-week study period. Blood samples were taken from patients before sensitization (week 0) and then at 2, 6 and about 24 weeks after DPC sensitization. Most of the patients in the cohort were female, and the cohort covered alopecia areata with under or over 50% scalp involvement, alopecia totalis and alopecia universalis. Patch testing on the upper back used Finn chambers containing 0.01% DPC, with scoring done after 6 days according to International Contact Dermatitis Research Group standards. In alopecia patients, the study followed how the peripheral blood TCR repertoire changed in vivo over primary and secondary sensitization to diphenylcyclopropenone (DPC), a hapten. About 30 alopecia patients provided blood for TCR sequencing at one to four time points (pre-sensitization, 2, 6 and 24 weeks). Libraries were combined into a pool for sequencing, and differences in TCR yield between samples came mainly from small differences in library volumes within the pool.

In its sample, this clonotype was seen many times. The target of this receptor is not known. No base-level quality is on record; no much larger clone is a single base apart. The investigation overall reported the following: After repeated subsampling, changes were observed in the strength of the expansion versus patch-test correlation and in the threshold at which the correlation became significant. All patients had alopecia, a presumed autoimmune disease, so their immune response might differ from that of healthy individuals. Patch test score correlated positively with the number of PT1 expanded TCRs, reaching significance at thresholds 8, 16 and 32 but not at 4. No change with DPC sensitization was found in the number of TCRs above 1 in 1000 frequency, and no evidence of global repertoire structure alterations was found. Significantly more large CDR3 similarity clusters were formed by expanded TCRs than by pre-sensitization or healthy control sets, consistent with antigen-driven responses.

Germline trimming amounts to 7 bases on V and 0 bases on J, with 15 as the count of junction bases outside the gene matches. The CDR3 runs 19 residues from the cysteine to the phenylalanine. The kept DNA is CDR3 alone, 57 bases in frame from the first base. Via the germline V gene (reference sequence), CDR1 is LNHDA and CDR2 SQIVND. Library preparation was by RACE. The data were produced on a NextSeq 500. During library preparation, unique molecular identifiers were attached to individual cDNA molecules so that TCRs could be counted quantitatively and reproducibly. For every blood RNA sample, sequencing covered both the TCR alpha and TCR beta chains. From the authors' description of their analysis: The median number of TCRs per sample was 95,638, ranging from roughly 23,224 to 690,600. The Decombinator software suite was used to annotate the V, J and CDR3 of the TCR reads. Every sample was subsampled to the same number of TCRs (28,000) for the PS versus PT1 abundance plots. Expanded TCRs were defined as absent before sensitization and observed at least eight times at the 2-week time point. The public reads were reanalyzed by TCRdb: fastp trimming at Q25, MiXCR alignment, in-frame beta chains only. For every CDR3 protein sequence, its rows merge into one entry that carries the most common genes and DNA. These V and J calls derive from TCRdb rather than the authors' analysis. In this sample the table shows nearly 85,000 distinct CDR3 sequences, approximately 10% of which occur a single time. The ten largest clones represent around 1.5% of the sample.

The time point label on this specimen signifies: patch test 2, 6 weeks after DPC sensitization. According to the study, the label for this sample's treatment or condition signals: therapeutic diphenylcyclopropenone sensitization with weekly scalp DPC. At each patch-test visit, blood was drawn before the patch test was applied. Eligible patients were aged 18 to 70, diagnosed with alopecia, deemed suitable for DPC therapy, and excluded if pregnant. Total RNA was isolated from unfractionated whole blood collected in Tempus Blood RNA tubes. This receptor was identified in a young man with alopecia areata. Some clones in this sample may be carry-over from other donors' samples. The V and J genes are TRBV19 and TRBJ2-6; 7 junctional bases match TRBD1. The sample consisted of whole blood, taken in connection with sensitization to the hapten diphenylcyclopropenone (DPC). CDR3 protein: CASNARWDSGPSGANVLTF. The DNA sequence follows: TGTGCCAGTAATGCCCGGTGGGACAGCGGCCCCTCTGGGGCCAACGTCCTGACTTTC.